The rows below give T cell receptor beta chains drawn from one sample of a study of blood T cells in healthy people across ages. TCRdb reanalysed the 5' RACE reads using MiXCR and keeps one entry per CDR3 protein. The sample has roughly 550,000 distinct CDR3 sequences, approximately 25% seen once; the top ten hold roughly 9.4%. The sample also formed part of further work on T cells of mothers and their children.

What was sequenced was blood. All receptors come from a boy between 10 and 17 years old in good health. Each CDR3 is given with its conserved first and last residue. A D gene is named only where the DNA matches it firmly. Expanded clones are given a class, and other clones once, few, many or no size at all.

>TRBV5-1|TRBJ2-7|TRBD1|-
CASSLVGQGASGWQYF
TGCGCCAGCAGCTTGGTGGGACAGGGTGCCTCGGGCTGGCAGTACTTC
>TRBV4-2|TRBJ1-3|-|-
CASSQGRGSGNTIYF
TGTGCCAGCAGCCAAGGCAGGGGTTCTGGAAACACCATATATTTT
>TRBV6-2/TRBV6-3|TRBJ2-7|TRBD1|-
CASSYPEGASIYYEQYF
TGTGCCAGCAGCTACCCCGAGGGGGCGTCGATATACTACGAGCAGTACTTC
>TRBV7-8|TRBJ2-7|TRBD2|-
CASSLRFASGEEQYF
TGTGCCAGCAGCTTACGATTTGCTAGCGGGGAGGAGCAGTACTTC
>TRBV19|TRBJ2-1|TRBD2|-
CASRGLAGSEQFF
TGTGCCAGTAGAGGCTTAGCGGGTAGTGAGCAGTTCTTC
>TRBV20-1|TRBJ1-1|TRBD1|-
CSAKQTGVKGNTEAFF
TGCAGTGCCAAACAGACAGGGGTAAAGGGAAATACTGAAGCTTTCTTT
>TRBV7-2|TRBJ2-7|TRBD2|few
CASSSLAGGAYEQYF
TGTGCCAGCAGCTCCCTAGCGGGAGGTGCGTACGAGCAGTACTTC
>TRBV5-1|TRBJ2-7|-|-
CANSLSGESYEQYF
TGCGCCAACAGCTTGTCTGGGGAGTCCTACGAGCAGTACTTC
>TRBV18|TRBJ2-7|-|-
CASSPRDTEAGEQYF
TGTGCCAGCTCACCTCGGGACACTGAGGCGGGCGAGCAGTACTTC
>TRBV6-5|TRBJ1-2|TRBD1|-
CASSHRGYGYTF
TGTGCCAGCAGTCACAGGGGCTATGGCTACACCTTC
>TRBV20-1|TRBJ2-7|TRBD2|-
CSVRTSGAYEQYF
TGCAGTGTTAGGACTAGCGGTGCCTACGAGCAGTACTTC
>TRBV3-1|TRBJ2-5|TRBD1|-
CASSQVFFRDREYRRETQETQYF
TGTGCCAGCAGCCAAGTTTTTTTTCGGGACAGGGAATATCGGCGGGAGACCCAAGAGACCCAGTACTTC
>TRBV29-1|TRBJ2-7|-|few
CSVGGARTYEQYF
TGCAGCGTTGGGGGGGCGAGGACCTACGAGCAGTACTTC
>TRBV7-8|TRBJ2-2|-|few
CASSLVLGSGTGELFF
TGTGCCAGCAGCTTAGTCTTGGGAAGCGGGACCGGGGAGCTGTTTTTT
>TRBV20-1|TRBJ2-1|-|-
CSARVSGRANNEQFF
TGCAGTGCTAGAGTCTCAGGGCGGGCAAACAATGAGCAGTTCTTC
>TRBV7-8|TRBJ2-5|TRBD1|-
CASSTRQGLGETQYF
TGTGCCAGCAGCACCCGACAGGGGTTGGGAGAGACCCAGTACTTC
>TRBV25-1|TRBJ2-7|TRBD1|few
CASRVGQGEDEQYF
TGTGCCAGCAGGGTGGGACAGGGCGAAGACGAGCAGTACTTC
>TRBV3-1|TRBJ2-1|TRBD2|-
CASSGGTRDQFF
TGTGCCAGCAGCGGGGGGACTAGAGATCAGTTCTTC
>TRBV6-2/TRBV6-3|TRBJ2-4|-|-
CASSYSPLDVGKNIQYF
TGTGCCAGCAGTTACTCGCCCCTCGATGTAGGCAAAAACATTCAGTACTTC
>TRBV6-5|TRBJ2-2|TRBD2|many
CASSSGREPSTGELFF
TGTGCCAGCAGTTCCGGGCGGGAGCCTAGCACCGGGGAGCTGTTTTTT
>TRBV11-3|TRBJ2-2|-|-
CASSLVGRMGTGELFF
TGTGCCAGCAGCTTAGTGGGCAGGATGGGGACCGGGGAGCTGTTTTTT
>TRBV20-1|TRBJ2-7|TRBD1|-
CSATKTGGLYEQYF
TGCAGTGCTACAAAGACAGGGGGCCTTTACGAGCAGTACTTC
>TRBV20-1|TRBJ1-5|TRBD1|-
CSAYTGELGNQPQHF
TGCAGTGCGTACACAGGGGAATTGGGCAATCAGCCCCAGCATTTT
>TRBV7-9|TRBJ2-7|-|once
CASSSPGRVSEQYF
TGTGCCAGCAGCTCCCCCGGGAGAGTCTCCGAGCAGTACTTC
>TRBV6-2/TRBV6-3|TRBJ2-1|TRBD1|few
CASSYRDRLYNEQFF
TGTGCCAGCAGTTACCGGGACAGGCTTTACAATGAGCAGTTCTTC
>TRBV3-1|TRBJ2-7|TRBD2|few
CASSPYPSSGTGGSYEQYF
TGTGCCAGCAGCCCTTACCCCTCTAGCGGGACGGGAGGCTCCTACGAGCAGTACTTC
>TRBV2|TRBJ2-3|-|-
CASSDLQGFTDTQYF
TGTGCCAGCAGTGACCTGCAAGGGTTCACAGATACGCAGTATTTT
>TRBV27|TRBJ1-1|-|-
CASSALGEAFF
TGTGCCAGCAGTGCCCTAGGTGAAGCTTTCTTT
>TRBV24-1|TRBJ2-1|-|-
CATSELGVADTNEQFF
TGTGCCACCAGTGAGCTAGGGGTAGCGGACACCAATGAGCAGTTCTTC
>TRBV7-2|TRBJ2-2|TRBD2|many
CATRSGGADTGELFF
TGTGCCACCCGTAGCGGGGGGGCCGACACCGGGGAGCTGTTTTTT
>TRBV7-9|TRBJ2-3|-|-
CASSPPGTVTDTGYF
TGTGCCAGCAGCCCCCCGGGAACAGTGACAGATACGGGGTATTTT
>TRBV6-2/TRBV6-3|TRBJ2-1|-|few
CASRRGGSYNEQFF
TGTGCCAGCCGGCGGGGCGGCTCCTACAATGAGCAGTTCTTC
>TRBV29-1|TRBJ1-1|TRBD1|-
CSAKLQGPRGTEAFF
TGCAGCGCTAAACTACAGGGGCCCCGGGGCACTGAAGCTTTCTTT
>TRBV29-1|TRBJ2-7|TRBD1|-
CSVAGTGPSYEQYF
TGCAGCGTTGCCGGGACAGGGCCTTCCTACGAGCAGTACTTC
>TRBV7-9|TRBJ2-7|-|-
CASSSQASEQYF
TGTGCCAGCAGCTCACAGGCTTCGGAGCAGTACTTC
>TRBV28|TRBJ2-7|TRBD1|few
CASSLSGTGASYEQYF
TGTGCCAGCAGTTTGTCCGGGACAGGGGCATCCTACGAGCAGTACTTC
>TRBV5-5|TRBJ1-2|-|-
CASSPDRPPSNYGYTF
TGTGCCAGCAGCCCTGACAGGCCACCCTCTAACTATGGCTACACCTTC
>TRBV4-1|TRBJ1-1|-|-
CASSQDEGRGREAFF
TGCGCCAGCAGCCAAGATGAGGGTAGGGGACGTGAAGCTTTCTTT
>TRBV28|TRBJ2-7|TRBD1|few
CASRHPRQGRAYEQYF
TGTGCCAGCAGACATCCTCGACAGGGGCGCGCCTACGAGCAGTACTTC
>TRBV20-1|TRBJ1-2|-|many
CSATDTLNYGYTF
TGCAGTGCTACAGACACCCTTAACTATGGCTACACCTTC
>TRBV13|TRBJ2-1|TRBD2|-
CASSPDPAGLNEQFF
TGTGCCAGCAGCCCCGACCCAGCGGGATTAAATGAGCAGTTCTTC
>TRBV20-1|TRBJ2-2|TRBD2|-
CSARDQGLAGRVNTGELFF
TGCAGTGCTAGAGATCAGGGACTAGCGGGACGAGTGAACACCGGGGAGCTGTTTTTT
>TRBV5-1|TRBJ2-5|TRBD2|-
CASRLDSGGKETQYF
TGCGCCAGCAGATTGGATAGCGGGGGCAAAGAGACCCAGTACTTC
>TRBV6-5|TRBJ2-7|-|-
CASSDTRDSSYEQYF
TGTGCCAGCAGTGACACCCGGGACTCATCCTACGAGCAGTACTTC
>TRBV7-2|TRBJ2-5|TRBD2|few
CASSSSGGASQETQYF
TGTGCCAGCAGCTCTAGCGGGGGGGCCTCCCAAGAGACCCAGTACTTC